This T cell receptor (beta chain) derives from a study of blood T cell repertoires in COVID-19. Study background: Whether acute or convalescent, the COVID-19 samples came from the United States, Italy and Spain.

The CDR3 is 17 amino acids. Germline V CDR1 and CDR2: SGHDN, FVKESK. V shed 4 bases and J 2 bases; nucleotides not matched to a gene: 10. The data were produced by immunoSEQ multiplex PCR, yet TCRdb's version contains in-frame clones alone and is incomplete. This table has 93,000 or so clones, around nine tenths appearing once. The sample was peripheral blood. This receptor was obtained from a woman of 80 years or more in a cohort sampled during active COVID-19. This chain connects TRBV14 to TRBJ2-1, with TRBD2 matching 8 bases. The CDR3 DNA follows: TGTGCCAGCAGCCCTGCTGGGGGTAGCGGGGCCTACAATGAGCAGTTCTTC. Amino acids: CASSPAGGSGAYNEQFF. Based on the CDR3 plus reference TRBV14 and TRBJ2-1, the full variable domain is EAGVTQFPSHSVIEKGQTVTLRCDPISGHDNLYWYRRVMGKEIKFLLHFVKESKQDESGMPNNRFLAERTGGTYSTLKVQPAELEDSGVYFCASSPAGGSGAYNEQFFGPGTRLTVL.